This TCR beta chain was obtained from a study of blood T cell repertoires in COVID-19. Generated by immunoSEQ multiplex PCR, the TCRdb table keeps only in-frame clones and is missing some. The data show around 140,000 clones, about 90% seen once. Sequenced: PBMCs or T cells enriched from blood (not recorded which). This TCR derives from a man aged 60 to 69 who had recovered from COVID-19.

The CDR3 sequence: CASSLVAGSTYEQYF. The CDR3 bases are TGTGCCAGCAGCTTAGTTGCCGGGAGTACCTACGAGCAGTACTTC. The V gene is TRBV11-2, the J gene TRBJ2-7; D possibly corresponds to TRBD2 (6 bases). The CDR3 consists of 15 residues. Per germline, CDR1 SGHAT and CDR2 FQNNGV. The germline V and J ends were trimmed by 1 base and 2 bases, with 12 bases remaining between them.